The 22 T cell receptor beta chains given below trace back to one sample, sequenced in a study of blood T cells in healthy people across ages. A second about 7 to 11 cycle PCR used barcoded and J-beta primers. TCRdb fed the 5' RACE reads into MiXCR, producing one record per CDR3 protein. This repertoire shows 1.5 million to 2 million distinct CDR3 sequences, 40% to 55% found once; its top ten account for 2% to 2.5%. The sequenced material came from blood. All receptors derive from a middle-aged woman in good health.

V and J are TRBV7-9 and TRBJ2-3; 14 bases map to TRBD2. The junction had 14 bases not matched to a gene; V was cut back by 1 base and J by 8 bases. The CDR3 contains 19 residues. The germline V gene has CDR1 SEHNR and CDR2 FQNEAQ (reference sequence). This CDR3 is CASSLVVGTSGSRVATQYF. CDR3 in DNA: TGTGCCAGCAGCTTAGTGGTCGGGACTAGCGGGAGTCGAGTGGCTACGCAGTATTTT.

The rearrangement links TRBV9 to TRBJ2-5, with 10 bases matching TRBD2. Trimming cost V 3 bases and J 2 bases; bases outside gene matches: 4. This CDR3 has 15 amino acids. CDR1 SGDLS and CDR2 YYNGEE come from the germline V gene. The CDR3 reads CASSEGTSEQETQYF. The CDR3 region has the DNA TGTGCCAGCAGCGAGGGGACTAGCGAACAAGAGACCCAGTACTTC.

The table lists this clonotype with a few counts. The chain employs TRBV15 and TRBJ2-7, with 7 bases fitting TRBD2. The CDR3 is 15 residues long. Germline CDR1 is LNHNV and CDR2 is YYDKDF (reference sequence). The ends lost 1 base at V and 0 bases at J; junction bases unmatched: 3. CDR3: CATSRAGGSSYEQYF. DNA for the CDR3: TGTGCCACCAGCAGAGCCGGGGGGAGCTCCTACGAGCAGTACTTC.

V usage is TRBV18 and J usage is TRBJ2-1; TRBD1 aligns across 7 bases. Trimming removed 6 bases from V and 5 bases from J; junction bases left unmatched: 13. The V gene's germline CDR1 is KGHSH and CDR2 LQKENI. The CDR3 consists of 16 residues. CDR3 in DNA: TGTGCCAGCTCGCGAGAAAGGGGGCGCCAGGACAATGAGCAGTTCTTC. This translates into CASSRERGRQDNEQFF.

The chain links TRBV7-2 to TRBJ1-6; D not certain. The CDR3 covers 13 residues. Germline assignment: CDR1 SGHTA and CDR2 FQGNSA. Deletions cut 5 bases from V and 7 bases from J, with 9 bases between. The CDR3, as DNA: TGTGCCAGCAGCCTTAAGGAGAATTCACCCCTCCACTTT. Its translation is CASSLKENSPLHF.

Only one count was recorded for this clonotype. The chain couples TRBV7-3 to TRBJ2-3; D unresolved. With 1 base removed from V and 6 bases from J, the gap between germline ends came to 11 bases. The CDR3 totals 14 residues. From germline, CDR1 is SGHTA and CDR2 FQGTGA. The CDR3 sequence is CASSLSRDGDTQYF. The DNA of the CDR3 is TGTGCCAGCAGCTTAAGTCGAGACGGGGATACGCAGTATTTT.

The CDR3 DNA sequence: TGCAGTGCTAGAGATTTGACTAGCGGGGCGTGGGAGACCCAGTACTTC. This encodes CSARDLTSGAWETQYF. The V and J genes are TRBV20-1 and TRBJ2-5, with 11 nucleotides matching TRBD2. V shed 0 bases, J shed 5 bases, and the junction held 8 bases outside the gene matches. The CDR3 has 16 amino acids. Germline CDR1 is DFQATT and CDR2 is SNEGSKA (reference sequence).

This clonotype was seen a single time. The CDR3 here is CASSPRGTQDEETQYF. The CDR3 DNA follows: TGTGCCAGCAGCCCCCGCGGGACGCAGGACGAAGAGACCCAGTACTTC. The rearrangement uses TRBV14 and TRBJ2-5; possible D gene TRBD2, 6 bases. This CDR3 has 16 amino acids. The germline V gene has CDR1 SGHDN and CDR2 FVKESK. Trimming stripped 4 bases from V and 3 bases from J, with 18 bases between.

The genes are TRBV5-1 and TRBJ1-1; D ambiguous. Germline CDR1 SGHRS, CDR2 YFSETQ. V dropped 0 bases and J dropped 4 bases, with 10 bases sitting between them. CDR3 length: 14 amino acids. In nucleotides, the CDR3 is TGCGCCAGCAGCTTGGAGGTATATGGCACTGAAGCTTTCTTT. Residues: CASSLEVYGTEAFF.

V is TRBV20-1 and J is TRBJ2-2; D is tentatively TRBD1 or TRBD2 (6 bases each). The CDR3 is made up of 16 amino acids. V was trimmed by 5 bases and J by 1 base, leaving 17 bases between them. The germline CDR1 and CDR2 sequences are DFQATT and SNEGSKA (reference sequence). This CDR3 reads CSAPQSGAKNTGELFF. For the CDR3, the DNA is TGCAGTGCTCCCCAATCGGGGGCCAAGAACACCGGGGAGCTGTTTTTT.

CDR3 in DNA: TGTGCCAGCAGCTTAGTCGGGACTAGCGCCTACAATGAGCAGTTCTTC. It is translated as CASSLVGTSAYNEQFF. The rearrangement joins TRBV7-2 to TRBJ2-1, with TRBD2 matching over 10 bases. The V and J ends lost 1 base and 2 bases, in that order; junction bases with no gene match: 2. CDR1 is SGHTA, CDR2 FQGNSA, per germline. This CDR3 has 16 amino acids.

This chain connects TRBV9 to TRBJ2-3; possibly TRBD2 for D (7 bases). Trimming pared 0 bases from V and 3 bases from J, leaving 14 bases between. Germline-derived CDR1 and CDR2 are SGDLS and YYNGEE. The CDR3 consists of 16 residues. The CDR3 nucleotides are TGTGCCAGCAGCGTAGATGAGGGGGGGTCGACAGATACGCAGTATTTT. Translating gives CASSVDEGGSTDTQYF.

This clonotype was seen only a few times. The chain has TRBV27 and TRBJ2-7; 8 nucleotides agree with TRBD1. V dropped 3 bases and J dropped 6; count of bases not matched to a gene: 10. The CDR3 extends over 15 amino acids. The germline gives CDR1 MNHEY, CDR2 SMNVEV (reference sequence). In nucleotides, the CDR3 is TGTGCCAGCAGTTTGAGTCCAGGGGGCTACGGCGAGCAGTACTTC. Its protein is CASSLSPGGYGEQYF.

V and J are TRBV10-1 and TRBJ2-4; tentatively, D is TRBD1 (5 bases). The J call is uncertain, as TRBJ2-7 better fits the DNA end. Germline lookup yields CDR1 WNHNN and CDR2 SYGVQD (reference sequence). This CDR3 spans 15 amino acids. The CDR3 here is CASSDQGDNSDEQYF. The CDR3 nucleotides read TGCGCCAGCAGTGATCAGGGCGACAATTCGGACGAGCAGTACTTC.

On this clonotype itself: The germline gene is not matched at one end of the junction; a read error may be the cause. The chain recombines TRBV18 with TRBJ1-6; 8 bases map to TRBD1. Germline loops: CDR1 KGHSH, CDR2 LQKENI. The CDR3 totals 15 residues. CDR3 loop: CASPPPQGASSLLHF. The CDR3 nucleotides are TGTGCCAGCCCACCACCCCAGGGGGCAAGTTCACTCCTCCACTTT. Variable domain in full (rest from reference TRBV18 and TRBJ1-6): NAGVMQNPRHLVRRRGQEARLRCSPMKGHSHVYWYRQLPEEGLKFMVYLQKENIIDESGMPKERFSAEFPKEGPSILRIQQVVRGDSAAYFCASPPPQGASSLLHFGNGTRLTVT.

The V and J genes are TRBV5-1 and TRBJ2-3, with TRBD1 matching 10 bases. Trimming cost V 4 bases and J 5 bases; bases outside gene matches: 4. The CDR3 runs to 14 residues. Germline CDR1 and CDR2: SGHRS and YFSETQ. The CDR3 nucleotides are TGCGCCAGCAGCCGAGGACAGGGGGAAGATACGCAGTATTTT. Protein product: CASSRGQGEDTQYF.

There are a few counts of this clonotype. The V call is TRBV6-1, the J call TRBJ2-4; 7 positions match TRBD2. Per germline, CDR1 MNHNS and CDR2 SASEGT. The V and J ends lost 8 bases and 4 bases, in that order; junction bases with no gene match: 8. This CDR3 region has 14 residues. The CDR3, as DNA: TGTGCCAGCCTTTCTCGGGGACTAAAAAACATTCAGTACTTC. Translation: CASLSRGLKNIQYF.

The genes are TRBV5-1 and TRBJ1-4; no clear D gene. V lost 0 bases, J lost 4 bases, and 13 bases lay in between. CDR1 is SGHRS, CDR2 YFSETQ, per germline. CDR3 length equals 16 residues. CDR3 DNA sequence: TGCGCCAGCAGCTTGGAAACCGAGGGCCTTAATGAAAAACTGTTTTTT. Translating gives CASSLETEGLNEKLFF.

In its sample, this clonotype was seen a few times. The gene calls are TRBV4-1 and TRBJ1-1, with D possibly TRBD1 on 5 matching bases. Per germline, CDR1 MGHRA and CDR2 YSYEKL. This CDR3 contains 15 residues. Trimming cost V 1 base and J 0 bases, with 9 bases left between them. CDR3 in amino acids: CASSQGEGMNTEAFF. The CDR3 DNA is TGCGCCAGCAGCCAAGGGGAGGGGATGAACACTGAAGCTTTCTTT.

The chain combines TRBV14 with TRBJ1-2; the D gene is possibly TRBD1 (6 bases). This CDR3 contains 17 residues. Germline V gene sequence: CDR1 SGHDN, CDR2 FVKESK. V was shortened by 1 base and J by 2 bases, with 17 bases between the two germline ends. For the CDR3, the DNA is TGTGCCAGCAGCCAAGTTACCAGGGGCTCGACGAACTATGGCTACACCTTC. Translated, it gives CASSQVTRGSTNYGYTF.

The chain combines TRBV10-2 with TRBJ2-4; 9 bases align to TRBD1. The closer fit of TRBJ2-7 to the DNA end suggests the J call may be wrong. The CDR3 runs to 13 residues. Germline assignment: CDR1 WSHSY and CDR2 SAAADI. DNA for the CDR3: TGCGCCAGCAGGGAAGGGACAGGGAACGAGCAGTACTTC. This translates into CASREGTGNEQYF.

The sample holds a few counts of this clonotype. The chain is built from TRBV20-1 and TRBJ2-5, with a tentative D call TRBD2 (5 bases). V gave up 6 bases and J gave up 3 bases, with 11 bases separating them. This CDR3 spans 12 amino acids. CDR1 is DFQATT, CDR2 SNEGSKA, per germline (reference sequence). CDR3: CSAGLVEETQYF. CDR3 nucleotide sequence: TGCAGTGCAGGACTCGTCGAAGAGACCCAGTACTTC.